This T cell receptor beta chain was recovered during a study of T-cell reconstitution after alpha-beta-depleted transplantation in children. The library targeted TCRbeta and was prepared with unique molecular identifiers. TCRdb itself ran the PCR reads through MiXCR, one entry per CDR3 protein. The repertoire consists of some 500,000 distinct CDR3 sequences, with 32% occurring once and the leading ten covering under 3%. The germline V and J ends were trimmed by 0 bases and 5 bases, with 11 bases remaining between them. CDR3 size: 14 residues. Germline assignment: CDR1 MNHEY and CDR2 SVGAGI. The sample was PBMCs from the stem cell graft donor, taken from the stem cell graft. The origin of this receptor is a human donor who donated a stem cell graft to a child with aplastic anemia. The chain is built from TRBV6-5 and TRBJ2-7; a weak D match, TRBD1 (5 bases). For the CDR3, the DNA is TGTGCCAGCAGTTACTCGTACAGGTCCAACGAGCAGTACGTC. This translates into CASSYSYRSNEQYV.